A selection of T cell receptor beta chains follows, all from one sample in a study of cytomegalovirus exposure and HLA in healthy donors. Clones were sequenced by immunoSEQ multiplex PCR, and TCRdb holds only the in-frame ones, with some missing. The sample lists under 200,000 clones, around 80% seen once, with about 6.3% in the top ten. Sequencing was done on a sample of PBMCs. The source is a male donor in good health and CMV-seropositive. Both conserved end residues are trimmed from each CDR3.

V	CDR3
TRBV28	ASSLLQQETQY
TRBV27	ASSGGTSYNEQF
TRBV10-3	AISQAGVTGELF
TRBV5-4	ASSRPSTGRNTEAF
TRBV5-6	ASSFGTSSYEQY
TRBV5-6	ASSATGNPETQY
TRBV6-4	ASSGGSDTEAF
TRBV7-9	ASAGRGSENEQF
TRBV6-5	ASSSGEENTDTQY
TRBV2	ASSTDIIAVSTDTQY
TRBV28	AIRGDSEKLF
TRBV11-3	ASSQGDDSANYGYT
TRBV27	ASRHQGLNTEAF
TRBV27	ASGRDRDEAF
TRBV4-2	ASSIGGDREKNTIY
TRBV28	ASTVSGTGVYEQY
TRBV5-1	ASSLGAGVGSPLH
TRBV7-9	SSSLVQGAAGELF
TRBV27	ASGLQVSTDTQY
TRBV6-1	ASSGTANNSPLH
TRBV7-9	SSSATSGAYQETQY
TRBV4-1	ASSSRGELF